This record covers a single TCR beta chain. The source of the sample is a study of CD8 T cells in Susac syndrome. TCR beta sequences were obtained from blood CD8+ and CD4+ T cells. The CDR3 is made up of 15 amino acids. V shed 4 bases, J shed 2 bases, and the junction held 6 bases outside the gene matches. CDR1 and CDR2 from the germline V gene are SGHRS and YFSETQ. RNA amounts of roughly 0.45 to 1 ug underwent reverse transcription with random hexamers. Amplification of TCR beta CDR3 used immunoSEQ multiplex PCR across 54 Vbeta and 13 Jbeta. TCRdb reprocessed the immunoSEQ multiplex PCR reads via MiXCR and lists one record per CDR3 protein. The repertoire consists of about 110,000 distinct CDR3 sequences, with 90% to 98% occurring once and the leading ten covering 0.096%.

The material sequenced was CD4+ T cells from PBMCs. This sequence was found in a human donor in good health. The gene calls are TRBV5-1 and TRBJ2-1; 7 bases are shared with TRBD1. The CDR3: CASSTQGITYNEQFF. CDR3 bases: TGCGCCAGCAGCACACAGGGGATTACCTACAATGAGCAGTTCTTC.